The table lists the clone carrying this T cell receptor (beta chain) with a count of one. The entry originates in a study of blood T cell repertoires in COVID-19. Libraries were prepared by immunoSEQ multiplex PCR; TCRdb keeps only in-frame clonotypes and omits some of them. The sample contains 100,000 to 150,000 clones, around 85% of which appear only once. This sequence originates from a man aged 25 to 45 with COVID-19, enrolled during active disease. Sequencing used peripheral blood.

CDR3 DNA sequence: TGTGCCAGTACCTATAGGAGCAGACAGGGGTACTCCAGCAATCAGCCCCAGCATTTT. It codes for CASTYRSRQGYSSNQPQHF. This chain links TRBV19 with TRBJ1-5, with 8 bases identical to TRBD1. Germline V gives CDR1 LNHDA, CDR2 SQIVND (reference sequence). With V trimmed by 7 bases and J by 1 base, 18 bases remained unmatched. CDR3 length: 19 residues.